The 8 T cell receptor beta chains below were found in one sample sequenced in a study of cytomegalovirus exposure and HLA in healthy donors. Amplification used 60 Vbeta primers and 13 Jbeta primers. The assay was immunoSEQ multiplex PCR, and TCRdb's table has in-frame clones only and misses some. This table holds about 140,000 clones, 80% to 85% found once. The source material was PBMCs. The receptors here all came from a female donor in good health and CMV-seronegative.

CDR3 DNA: TGTGCCACCAGGGTCCCTGGGAGCAATTATCAGCCCCAGCATTTT. Its protein product is CATRVPGSNYQPQHF. The chain recombines TRBV28 with TRBJ1-5; a possible D gene is TRBD1 (5 bases). V lost 10 bases to trimming and J lost 5 bases, with 21 bases between them. This CDR3 has 15 amino acids. Germline lookup yields CDR1 MDHEN and CDR2 SYDVKM. The entire variable domain, with the rest obtained from reference TRBV28 and TRBJ1-5, is as follows: DVKVTQSSRYLVKRTGEKVFLECVQDMDHENMFWYRQDPGLGLRLIYFSYDVKMKEKGDIPEGYSVSREKKERFSLILESASTNQTSMYLCATRVPGSNYQPQHFGDGTRLSIL.

The CDR3 here is CASSLLSGTTDTQYF. CDR3 DNA: TGTGCCAGCAGTCTCCTGAGCGGGACAACAGATACGCAGTATTTT. V gene TRBV7-9 combines with J gene TRBJ2-3, with a tentative D call TRBD2 (7 bases). The CDR3 sequence is 15 residues long. The ends were cut back, 6 bases at V and 3 bases at J, with 16 bases in the middle. CDR1 is SEHNR and CDR2 is FQNEAQ in the germline V gene (reference sequence).

This chain joins TRBV5-4 and TRBJ1-2; 7 nucleotides line up with TRBD1. V dropped 3 bases and J dropped 2; count of bases not matched to a gene: 4. This CDR3 contains 14 residues. Germline-derived CDR1 and CDR2 are SGHNT and YYREEE (reference sequence). The DNA of the CDR3 is TGTGCCAGCAGCTGGGGACAGTCCAACTATGGCTACACCTTC. It translates to CASSWGQSNYGYTF.

The chain employs TRBV6-4 and TRBJ1-5; TRBD1 is a possible D gene (6 bases). The CDR3 consists of 14 residues. V lost 3 bases, J lost 4 bases, and 10 bases lay in between. CDR1 and CDR2 (germline): MRHNA, SNTAGT. CDR3 nucleotides: TGTGCCAGCAGTGAGGGAGGGGGGAATCAGCCCCAGCATTTT. This encodes CASSEGGGNQPQHF.

Only one count was recorded for this clone. CDR3 DNA sequence: TGTGCCAGCACCTCGAGGGCAGAGGGTGAGCAGTTCTTC. Protein: CASTSRAEGEQFF. V and J are TRBV7-9 and TRBJ2-1, with D perhaps TRBD2 (5 bases). V lost 7 bases and J 9 bases, leaving 16 bases between the germline ends. Germline CDR1 and CDR2: SEHNR and FQNEAQ (reference sequence). This CDR3 region has 13 residues.

This chain connects TRBV29-1 to TRBJ1-1; D is possibly TRBD1 (5 bases). Trimming left V 6 bases short and J 1 base short, with 9 bases between. The length of the CDR3 is 12 residues. Germline V gene sequence: CDR1 SQVTM, CDR2 ANQGSEA. The DNA of the CDR3 is TGCAGCGTACAGGACCAGAACACTGAAGCTTTCTTT. Its translation: CSVQDQNTEAFF.

A single count supports this clone. This chain links TRBV6-5 with TRBJ2-1; a possible D gene is TRBD1 (6 bases). This CDR3 has 13 amino acids. The germline V gene has CDR1 MNHEY and CDR2 SVGAGI. V was shortened by 7 bases and J by 10 bases, with 17 bases between the two germline ends. Here the CDR3 DNA reads TGTGCCAGCATAAGTACAGGGTCCCGCGAGCAGTTCTTC. Translated: CASISTGSREQFF.

This chain links TRBV19 with TRBJ2-1; no firm D call. The CDR3 runs 13 residues. V shed 6 bases and J shed 4 bases, with 10 bases lying between them. Germline CDR1 reads LNHDA; CDR2 reads SQIVND (reference sequence). The CDR3 region has the DNA TGTGCCAGTAGAGAGACTCCTTACAATGAGCAGTTCTTC. This gives the protein CASRETPYNEQFF.